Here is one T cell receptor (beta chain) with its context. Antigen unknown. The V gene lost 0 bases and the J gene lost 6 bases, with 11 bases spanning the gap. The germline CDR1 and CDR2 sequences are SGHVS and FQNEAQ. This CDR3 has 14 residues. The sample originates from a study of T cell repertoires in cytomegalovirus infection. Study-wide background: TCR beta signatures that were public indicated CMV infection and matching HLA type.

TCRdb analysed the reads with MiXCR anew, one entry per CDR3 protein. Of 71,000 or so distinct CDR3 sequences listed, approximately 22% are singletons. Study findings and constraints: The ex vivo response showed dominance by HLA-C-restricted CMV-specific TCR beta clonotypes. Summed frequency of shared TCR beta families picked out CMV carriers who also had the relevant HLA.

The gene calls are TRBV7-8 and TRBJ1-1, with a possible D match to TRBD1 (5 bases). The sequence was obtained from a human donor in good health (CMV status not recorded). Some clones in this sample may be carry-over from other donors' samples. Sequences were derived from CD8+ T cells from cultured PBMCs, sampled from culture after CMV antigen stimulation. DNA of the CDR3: TGTGCCAGCAGCTTAGCGGGGACCTACCCTGAAGCTTTCTTT. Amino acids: CASSLAGTYPEAFF.